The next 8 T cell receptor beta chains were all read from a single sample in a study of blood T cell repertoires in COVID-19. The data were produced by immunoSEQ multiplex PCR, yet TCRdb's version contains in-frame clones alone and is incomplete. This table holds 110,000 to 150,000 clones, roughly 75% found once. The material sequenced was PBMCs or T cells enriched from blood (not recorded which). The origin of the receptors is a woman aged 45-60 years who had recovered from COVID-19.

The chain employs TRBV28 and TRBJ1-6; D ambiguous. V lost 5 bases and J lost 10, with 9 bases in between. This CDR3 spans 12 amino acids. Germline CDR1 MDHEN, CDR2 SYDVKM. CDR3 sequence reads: CASSNLRSPLHF. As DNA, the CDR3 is TGTGCCAGCAGTAACCTCAGGTCACCCCTCCACTTT.

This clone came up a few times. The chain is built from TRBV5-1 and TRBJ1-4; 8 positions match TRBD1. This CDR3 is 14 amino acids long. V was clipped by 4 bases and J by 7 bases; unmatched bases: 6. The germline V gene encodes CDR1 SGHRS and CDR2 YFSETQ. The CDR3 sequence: CASSAGQASEKLFF. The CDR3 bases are TGCGCCAGCAGCGCGGGACAGGCGAGTGAAAAACTGTTTTTT.

CDR3 amino acids: CASSTDRSLWRGTDTQYF. For the CDR3, the DNA is TGTGCCAGCAGTACAGACAGGAGCCTATGGCGGGGCACAGATACGCAGTATTTT. This chain links TRBV28 with TRBJ2-3; a weak D match, TRBD1 (6 bases). Germline CDR1 reads MDHEN; CDR2 reads SYDVKM. This CDR3 has 18 amino acids. Trimming cost V 5 bases and J 1 base, with 22 bases left between them.

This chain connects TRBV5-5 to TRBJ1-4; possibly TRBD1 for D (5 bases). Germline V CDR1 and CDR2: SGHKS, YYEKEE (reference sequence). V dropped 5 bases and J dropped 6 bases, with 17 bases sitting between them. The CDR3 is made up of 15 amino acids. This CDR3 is CASRSQGQMDEKLFF. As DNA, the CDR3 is TGTGCCAGCAGGTCTCAGGGTCAGATGGATGAAAAACTGTTTTTT.

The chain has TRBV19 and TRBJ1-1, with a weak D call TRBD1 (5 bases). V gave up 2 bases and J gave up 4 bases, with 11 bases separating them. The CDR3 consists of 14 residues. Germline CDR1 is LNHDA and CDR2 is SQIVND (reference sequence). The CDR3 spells CASSIKTDLTEAFF. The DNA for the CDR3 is TGTGCCAGTAGTATAAAGACAGACCTCACTGAAGCTTTCTTT.

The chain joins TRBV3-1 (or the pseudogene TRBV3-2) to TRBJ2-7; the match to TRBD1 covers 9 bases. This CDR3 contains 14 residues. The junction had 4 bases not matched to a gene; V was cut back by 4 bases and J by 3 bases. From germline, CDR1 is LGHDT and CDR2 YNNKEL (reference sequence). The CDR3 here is CASSPRDRVYEQYF. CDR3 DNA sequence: TGTGCCAGCAGCCCCCGGGACAGGGTCTACGAGCAGTACTTC.

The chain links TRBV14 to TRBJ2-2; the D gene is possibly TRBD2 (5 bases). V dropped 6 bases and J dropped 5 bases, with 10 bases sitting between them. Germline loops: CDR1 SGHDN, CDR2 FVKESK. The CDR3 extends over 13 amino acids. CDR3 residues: CASSWTHTGELFF. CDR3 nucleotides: TGTGCCAGCAGTTGGACTCATACCGGGGAGCTGTTTTTT.

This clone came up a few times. The CDR3 loop reads CASSLKETGGGYEQYF. In DNA, the CDR3 is TGCGCCAGCAGCCTGAAGGAGACAGGGGGGGGGTACGAGCAGTACTTC. J is TRBJ2-7 and V is TRBV4-1; TRBD1 matches 9 bases. Germline values: CDR1 MGHRA, CDR2 YSYEKL. The CDR3 is 16 amino acids. With 4 bases clipped from V and 4 bases from J, the junction kept 11 bases outside the gene matches.